A single sample is the source of the 5 T cell receptor beta chains below, sequenced in a study of T cells expressing NK-cell markers. TCRdb reprocessed the 5' RACE reads, keeping one entry per CDR3 protein, no DNA. The sample has about 260,000 distinct CDR3 sequences. Sequenced sample: blood T cells: a sorted CD56 or NKG2C T cell subset, CD4+ or CD8+ T cells, or bulk PBMC T cells (not recorded which). These receptors were obtained from a young man in good health.

V gene TRBV20-1 combines with J gene TRBJ2-1; TCRdb returns TRBD2, unconfirmable since there is no DNA. From germline, CDR1 is DFQATT and CDR2 SNEGSKA (reference sequence). This CDR3 has 15 residues. CDR3 loop: CSARESRHSPYEQFF.

The chain links TRBV6-5 to TRBJ1-2; with no DNA, the TCRdb D assignment of TRBD1 cannot be verified. This CDR3 region has 14 residues. Germline CDR1 and CDR2: MNHEY and SVGAGI. CDR3 protein: CASSYSYRGEGYTF.

The chain recombines TRBV12-3 or TRBV12-4 with TRBJ2-1; TCRdb gives TRBD1 as the D gene, but with no DNA this cannot be confirmed. This CDR3 has 14 amino acids. CDR3 sequence reads: CASSSGGRSAEQFF.

The rearrangement links TRBV7-6 to TRBJ2-5; checking the TCRdb D call of TRBD1 is not possible without DNA. The germline V gene encodes CDR1 SGHVS and CDR2 FNYEAQ. The CDR3 contains 16 residues. Here the CDR3 reads CASSPGSRGRVETQYF.

The gene calls are TRBV7-3 and TRBJ2-7; there is no DNA to check the TCRdb D call of TRBD1. CDR3 length equals 15 residues. The germline CDR1 and CDR2 sequences are SGHTA and FQGTGA. The CDR3 region is CASSPAGQANYEQYF.